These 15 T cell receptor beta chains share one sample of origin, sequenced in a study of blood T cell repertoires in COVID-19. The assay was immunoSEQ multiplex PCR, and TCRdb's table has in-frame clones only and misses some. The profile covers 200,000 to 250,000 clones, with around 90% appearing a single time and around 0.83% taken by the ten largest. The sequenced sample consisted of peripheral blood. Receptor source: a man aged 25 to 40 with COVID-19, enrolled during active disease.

DNA for the CDR3: TGCGCCAGCAGCGCCCGGAACTATGGCTACACCTTC. Its protein product is CASSARNYGYTF. The chain recombines TRBV4-1 with TRBJ1-2; D not certain. With 5 bases removed from V and 2 bases from J, the gap between germline ends came to 6 bases. This CDR3 has 12 residues. Germline V gene sequence: CDR1 MGHRA, CDR2 YSYEKL.

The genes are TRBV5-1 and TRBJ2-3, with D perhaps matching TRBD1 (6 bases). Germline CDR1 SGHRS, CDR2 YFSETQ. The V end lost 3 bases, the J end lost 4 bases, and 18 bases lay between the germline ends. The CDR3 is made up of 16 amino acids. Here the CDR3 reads CASSSRGGALADTQYF. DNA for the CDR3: TGCGCCAGCAGCTCGAGAGGGGGAGCCCTCGCAGATACGCAGTATTTT.

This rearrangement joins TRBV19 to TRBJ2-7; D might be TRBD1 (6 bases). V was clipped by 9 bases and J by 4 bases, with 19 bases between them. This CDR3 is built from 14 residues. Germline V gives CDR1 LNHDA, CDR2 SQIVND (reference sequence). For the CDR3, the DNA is TGTGCCAGGGGGGAGCTGGACAGAGATTACGAGCAGTACTTC. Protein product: CARGELDRDYEQYF. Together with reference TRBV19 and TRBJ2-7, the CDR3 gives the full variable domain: DGGITQSPKYLFRKEGQNVTLSCEQNLNHDAMYWYRQDPGQGLRLIYYSQIVNDFQKGDIAEGYSVSREKKESFPLTVTSAQKNPTAFYLCARGELDRDYEQYFGPGTRLTVT.

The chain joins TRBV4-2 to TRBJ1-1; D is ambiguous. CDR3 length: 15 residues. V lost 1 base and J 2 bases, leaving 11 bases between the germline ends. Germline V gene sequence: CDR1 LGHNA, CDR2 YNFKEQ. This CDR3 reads CASSQGAPYNTEAFF. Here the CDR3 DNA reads TGTGCCAGCAGCCAAGGCGCCCCTTATAACACTGAAGCTTTCTTT.

CDR3 nucleotides: TGTGCCAGCAGCATGACTAGCGGGGGGTTCACCTACAATGAGCAGTTCTTC. Translated, it gives CASSMTSGGFTYNEQFF. The chain carries TRBV5-6 and TRBJ2-1; 13 bases align to TRBD2. The germline CDR1 and CDR2 sequences are SGHDT and YYEEEE. Germline trimming cut 4 bases from V and 2 bases from J; bases unmatched to any gene: 6. CDR3 length: 17 residues.

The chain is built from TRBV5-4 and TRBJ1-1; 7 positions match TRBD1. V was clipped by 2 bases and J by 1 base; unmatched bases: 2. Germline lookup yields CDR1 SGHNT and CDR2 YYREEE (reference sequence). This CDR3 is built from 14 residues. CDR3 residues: CASSLQGSNTEAFF. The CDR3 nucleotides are TGTGCCAGCAGCTTACAGGGGTCGAACACTGAAGCTTTCTTT.

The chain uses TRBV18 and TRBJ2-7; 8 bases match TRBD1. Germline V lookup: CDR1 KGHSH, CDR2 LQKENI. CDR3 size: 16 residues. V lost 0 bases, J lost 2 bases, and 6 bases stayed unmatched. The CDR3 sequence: CASSPPSGTGTYEQYF. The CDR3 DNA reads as TGTGCCAGCTCACCACCGTCCGGGACAGGAACCTACGAGCAGTACTTC.

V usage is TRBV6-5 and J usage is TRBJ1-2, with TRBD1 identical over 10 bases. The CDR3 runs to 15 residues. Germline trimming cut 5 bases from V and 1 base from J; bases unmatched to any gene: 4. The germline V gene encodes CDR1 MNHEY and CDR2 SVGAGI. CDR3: CASSLWDRGNYGYTF. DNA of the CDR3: TGTGCCAGCAGTCTCTGGGACAGGGGTAACTATGGCTACACCTTC.

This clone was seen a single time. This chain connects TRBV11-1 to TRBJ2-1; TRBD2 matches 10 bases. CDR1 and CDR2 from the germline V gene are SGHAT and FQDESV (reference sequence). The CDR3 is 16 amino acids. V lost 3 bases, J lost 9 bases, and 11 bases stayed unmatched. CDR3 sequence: CASSLASGGAFGEQFF. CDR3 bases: TGTGCCAGCAGCTTGGCGAGCGGGGGGGCCTTTGGTGAGCAGTTCTTC.

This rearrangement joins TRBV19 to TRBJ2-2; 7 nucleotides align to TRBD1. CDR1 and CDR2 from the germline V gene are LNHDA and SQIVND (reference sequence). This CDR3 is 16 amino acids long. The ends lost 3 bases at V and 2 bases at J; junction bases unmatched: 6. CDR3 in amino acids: CASSIQGDSNTGELFF. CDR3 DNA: TGTGCCAGTAGTATCCAGGGGGATTCTAACACCGGGGAGCTGTTTTTT.

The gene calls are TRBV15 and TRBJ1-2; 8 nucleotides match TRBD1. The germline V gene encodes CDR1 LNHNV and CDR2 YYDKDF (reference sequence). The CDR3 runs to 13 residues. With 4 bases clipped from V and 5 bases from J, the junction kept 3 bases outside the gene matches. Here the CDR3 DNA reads TGTGCCACCAGCACTCAGGGGGCGTATGGCTACACCTTC. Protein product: CATSTQGAYGYTF.

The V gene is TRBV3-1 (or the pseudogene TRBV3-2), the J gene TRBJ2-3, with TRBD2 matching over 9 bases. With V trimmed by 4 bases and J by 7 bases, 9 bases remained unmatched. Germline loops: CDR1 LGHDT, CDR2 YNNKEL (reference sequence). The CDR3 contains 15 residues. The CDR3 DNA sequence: TGTGCCAGCAGCCCGGCGGCGGGGGGGCAGAATACGCAGTATTTT. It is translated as CASSPAAGGQNTQYF.

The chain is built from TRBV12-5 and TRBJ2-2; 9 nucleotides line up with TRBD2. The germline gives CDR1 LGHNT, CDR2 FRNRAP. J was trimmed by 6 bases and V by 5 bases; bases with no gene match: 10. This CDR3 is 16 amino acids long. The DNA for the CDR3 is TGTGCTAGTGGTACAGCGGGGGGCCGAGGGGCCGGGGAGCTGTTTTTT. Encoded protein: CASGTAGGRGAGELFF.

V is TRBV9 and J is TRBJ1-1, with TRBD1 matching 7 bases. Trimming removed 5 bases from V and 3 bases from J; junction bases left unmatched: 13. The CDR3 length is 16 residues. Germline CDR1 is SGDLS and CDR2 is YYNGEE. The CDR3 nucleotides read TGTGCCAGCAGTGGCTATAAACAGGGGAGGTACACTGAAGCTTTCTTT. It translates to CASSGYKQGRYTEAFF.

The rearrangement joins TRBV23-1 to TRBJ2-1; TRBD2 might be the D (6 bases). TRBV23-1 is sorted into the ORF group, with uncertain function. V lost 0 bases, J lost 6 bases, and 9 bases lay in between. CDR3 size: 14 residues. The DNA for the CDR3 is TGCGCCAGCAGTCAATCTACACTAGCCAATGAGCAGTTCTTC. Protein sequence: CASSQSTLANEQFF.